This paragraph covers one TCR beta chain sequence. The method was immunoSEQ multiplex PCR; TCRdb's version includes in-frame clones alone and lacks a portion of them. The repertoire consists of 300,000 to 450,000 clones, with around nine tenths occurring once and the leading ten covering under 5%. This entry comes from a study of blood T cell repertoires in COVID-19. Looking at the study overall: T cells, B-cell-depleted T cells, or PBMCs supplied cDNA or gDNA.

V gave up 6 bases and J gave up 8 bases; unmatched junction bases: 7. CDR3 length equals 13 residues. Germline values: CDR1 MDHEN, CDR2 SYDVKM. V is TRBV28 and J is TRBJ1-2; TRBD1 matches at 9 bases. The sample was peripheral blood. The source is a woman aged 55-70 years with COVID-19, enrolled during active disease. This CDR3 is CASRSQGAFGYTF. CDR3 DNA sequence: TGTGCCAGCAGATCACAGGGGGCGTTCGGCTACACCTTC.